A single sample gave rise to the 11 T cell receptor beta chains below, sequenced in a study of regulatory T cells in long-lasting Graves disease. HTBI primers from iRepertoire and Arm-PCR of CDR3 regions yielded the TCR beta libraries. MiXCR was run by TCRdb on the multiplex PCR reads, yielding one entry per CDR3 protein. Of around 360,000 distinct CDR3 sequences listed, around 16% were seen once; the top ten hold over 20%. Sample time point: newly diagnosed GD, antithyroid drugs for less than 3 months. The TCR library was made from RNA extracted from PBMCs. The sample was also linked to a second study, of T cells in Graves' hyperthyroidism and ophthalmopathy.

The source was peripheral blood mononuclear cells (PBMCs), collected at new diagnosis, from a patient treated with antithyroid drugs. The receptors come from a woman between 18 and 29 years old with Graves disease.

On this clonotype itself: The junction shows a germline mismatch at one end, possibly a read error. DNA of the CDR3: TGTGCCAGCCGCTCCTACGGGCAGTGCTTC. Translation gives CASRSYGQCF. This chain joins TRBV2 and TRBJ2-7; D uncertain. CDR1 is SNHLY and CDR2 is FYNNEI in the germline V gene. The CDR3 runs to 10 residues.

In its sample, this clonotype was seen many times. The chain employs TRBV10-3 and TRBJ2-1; D unclear. This CDR3 is built from 16 residues. Germline CDR1 is ENHRY and CDR2 is SYGVKD. Trimming shortened V by 4 bases and J by 1 base, and 14 bases separated the two germline ends. The CDR3 nucleotides read TGTGCCATCAGTGCCCAAAATACGCGATCCTACAATGAGCAGTTCTTC. Its translation: CAISAQNTRSYNEQFF.

This clonotype was detected ten times or more. J is TRBJ2-7 and V is TRBV6-5; 11 nucleotides line up with TRBD2. Trimming took 2 bases from V and 4 from J; bases not matched to a gene: 10. The CDR3 is made up of 17 amino acids. CDR1 is MNHEY and CDR2 is SVGAGI in the germline V gene. CDR3 sequence: CASSYLANSGRAYEQYF. The CDR3 nucleotides read TGTGCCAGCAGTTACCTAGCAAATAGCGGGAGGGCGTACGAGCAGTACTTC.

This clonotype was seen a handful of times. The rearrangement links TRBV2 to TRBJ2-5, with D perhaps given as TRBD1 or TRBD2 (5 bases each). CDR3 size: 16 residues. CDR1 SNHLY and CDR2 FYNNEI come from the germline V gene. The ends were cut back, 2 bases at V and 5 bases at J, with 18 bases in the middle. The CDR3 here is CASSEITAGSGETQYF. CDR3 in DNA: TGTGCCAGCAGTGAAATAACGGCAGGGAGTGGCGAGACCCAGTACTTC.

This clonotype was recorded many times. The V call is TRBV20-1, the J call TRBJ2-3; D not resolved. This CDR3 has 12 amino acids. Trimming took 8 bases from V and 6 from J, leaving 15 bases between them. Germline values: CDR1 DFQATT, CDR2 SNEGSKA (reference sequence). The DNA of the CDR3 is TGCAGTCCCAAGGAGTTCACGGATACGCAGTATTTT. Residues: CSPKEFTDTQYF.

This clonotype appeared many times. V gene TRBV11-2 combines with J gene TRBJ2-3; D is uncertain. Trimming stripped 5 bases from V and 2 bases from J, with 5 bases between. This CDR3 has 12 residues. The V gene's germline CDR1 is SGHAT and CDR2 FQNNGV. CDR3 sequence: CASSLYTDTQYF. The CDR3 DNA is TGTGCCAGCAGCCTCTACACAGATACGCAGTATTTT.

This clonotype appeared many times. This chain links TRBV5-1 with TRBJ2-6, with D unresolved. This CDR3 has 15 amino acids. Germline V lookup: CDR1 SGHRS, CDR2 YFSETQ. Trimming pared 3 bases from V and 0 bases from J, leaving 7 bases between. DNA for the CDR3: TGCGCCAGCAGCTCCTCAACCTCTGGGGCCAACGTCCTGACTTTC. Amino acids: CASSSSTSGANVLTF.

As for this clonotype: Just one base apart from a much larger clone, this may be a read error. The chain couples TRBV30 to TRBJ1-2, with D perhaps TRBD1 (5 bases). CDR1 and CDR2 (germline): GTSNPN, SVGIG (reference sequence). The CDR3 covers 14 residues. Trimming left V 5 bases short and J 3 bases short, with 16 bases between. CDR3 in amino acids: CAWFYDGTDYGYTF. In DNA, the CDR3 is TGTGCCTGGTTCTACGATGGGACTGACTATGGCTACACCTTC. Full variable domain (outside the CDR3, taken from reference TRBV30 and TRBJ1-2): SQTIHQWPATLVQPVGSPLSLECTVEGTSNPNLYWYRQAAGRGLQLLFYSVGIGQISSEVPQNLSASRPQDRQFILSSKKLLLSDSGFYLCAWFYDGTDYGYTFGSGTRLTVV.

This clonotype appeared many times. This chain uses TRBV12-3 or TRBV12-4 with TRBJ1-2; tentative D call: TRBD1 (6 bases). V lost 2 bases and J 8 bases, leaving 12 bases between the germline ends. CDR3 size: 13 residues. Here the CDR3 reads CASSLQGFWGYTF. The CDR3 nucleotides read TGTGCCAGCAGTTTACAGGGGTTTTGGGGCTACACCTTC.

This clonotype was picked up a small number of times. CDR3 region: CATSRPGQGSRNSPLHF. As DNA, the CDR3 is TGTGCCACCAGCAGACCGGGACAGGGGTCGCGGAATTCACCCCTCCACTTT. This chain joins TRBV15 and TRBJ1-6, with 10 bases fitting TRBD1. Germline V lookup: CDR1 LNHNV, CDR2 YYDKDF (reference sequence). The CDR3 runs 17 residues. After removal of 2 bases from V and 7 bases from J, the junction contained 8 bases not matched to a gene. Full variable domain (outside the CDR3, taken from reference TRBV15 and TRBJ1-6): DAMVIQNPRYQVTQFGKPVTLSCSQTLNHNVMYWYQQKSSQAPKLLFHYYDKDFNNEADTPDNFQSRRPNTSFCFLDIRSPGLGDTAMYLCATSRPGQGSRNSPLHFGNGTRLTVT.

On this clonotype itself: At one boundary the junction diverges from the germline segment, which might be a read error. The rearrangement joins TRBV7-7 to TRBJ2-5; D is unclear. This CDR3 comprises 14 residues. In germline, CDR1 is SSHAT, CDR2 FNYEAQ (reference sequence). The CDR3 DNA follows: TGTGCTAGCAGCTTAGGTCGTGTGGGAGAGACCCAGTACTTC. Its translation: CASSLGRVGETQYF.